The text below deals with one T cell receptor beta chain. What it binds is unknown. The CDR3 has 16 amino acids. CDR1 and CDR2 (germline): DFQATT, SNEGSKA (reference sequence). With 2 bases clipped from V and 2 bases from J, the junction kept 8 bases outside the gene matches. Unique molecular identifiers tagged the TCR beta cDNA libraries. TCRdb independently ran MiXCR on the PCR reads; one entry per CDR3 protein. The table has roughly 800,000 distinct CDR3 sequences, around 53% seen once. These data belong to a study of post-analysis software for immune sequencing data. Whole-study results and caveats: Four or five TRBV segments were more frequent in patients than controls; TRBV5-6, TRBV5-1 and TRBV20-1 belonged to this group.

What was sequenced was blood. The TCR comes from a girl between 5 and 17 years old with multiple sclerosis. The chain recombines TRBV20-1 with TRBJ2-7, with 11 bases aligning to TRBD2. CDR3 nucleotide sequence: TGCAGTGCTAGATTCGGGGCTAGCGGGGGGACCTACGAGCAGTACTTC. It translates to CSARFGASGGTYEQYF.